This entry concerns a single T cell receptor (beta chain). This entry comes from a study of CD4+ T cells in melanoma. The repertoire was sequenced with immunoSEQ multiplex PCR; TCRdb's copy has only in-frame clones and lacks some. Of almost 15,000 clones in the sample, approximately 80% were seen once. Germline CDR1 is SGHRS and CDR2 is YFSETQ. V was clipped by 4 bases and J by 5 bases, with 16 bases between them. There are 14 residues in the CDR3. The origin of this receptor is a human donor with melanoma. The specimen was cells from a culture (not recorded whether cultured in vitro). This chain connects TRBV5-1 to TRBJ2-7, with D possibly matching TRBD1 (5 bases). The CDR3 loop is CASSPSQGGNEQYF. CDR3 DNA sequence: TGCGCCAGCAGCCCGTCCCAGGGTGGAAACGAGCAGTACTTC. Drawing the rest from reference TRBV5-1 and TRBJ2-7, the complete variable domain is KAGVTQTPRYLIKTRGQQVTLSCSPISGHRSVSWYQQTPGQGLQFLFEYFSETQRNKGNFPGRFSGRQFSNSRSEMNVSTLELGDSALYLCASSPSQGGNEQYFGPGTRLTVT.